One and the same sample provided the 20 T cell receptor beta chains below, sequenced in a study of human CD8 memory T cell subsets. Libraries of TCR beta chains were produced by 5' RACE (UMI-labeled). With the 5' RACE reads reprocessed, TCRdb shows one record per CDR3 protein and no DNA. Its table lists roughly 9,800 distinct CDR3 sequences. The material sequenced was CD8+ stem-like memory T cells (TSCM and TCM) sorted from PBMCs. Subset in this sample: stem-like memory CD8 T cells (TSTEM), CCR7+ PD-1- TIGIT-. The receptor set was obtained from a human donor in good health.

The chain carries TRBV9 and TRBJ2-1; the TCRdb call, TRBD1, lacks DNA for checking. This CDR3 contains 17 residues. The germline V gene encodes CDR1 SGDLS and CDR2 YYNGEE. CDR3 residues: CASSEPPGASSYNEQFF.

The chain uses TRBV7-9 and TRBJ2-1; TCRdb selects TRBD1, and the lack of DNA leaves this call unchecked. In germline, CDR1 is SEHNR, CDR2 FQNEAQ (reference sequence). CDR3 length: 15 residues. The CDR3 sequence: CASSLAPGKNNEQFF.

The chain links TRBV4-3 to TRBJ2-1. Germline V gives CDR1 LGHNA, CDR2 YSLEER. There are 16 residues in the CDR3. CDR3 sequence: CASSQTFRESYNEQFF.

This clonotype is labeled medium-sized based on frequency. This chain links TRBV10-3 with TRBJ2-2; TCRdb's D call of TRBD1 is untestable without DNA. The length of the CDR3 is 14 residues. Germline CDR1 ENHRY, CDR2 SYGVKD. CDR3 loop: CATGASENTGELFF.

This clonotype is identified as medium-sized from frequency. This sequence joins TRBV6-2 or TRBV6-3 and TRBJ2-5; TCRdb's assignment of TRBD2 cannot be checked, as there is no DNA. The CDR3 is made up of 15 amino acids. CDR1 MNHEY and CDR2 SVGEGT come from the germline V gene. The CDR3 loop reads CASSPTSGLVETQYF.

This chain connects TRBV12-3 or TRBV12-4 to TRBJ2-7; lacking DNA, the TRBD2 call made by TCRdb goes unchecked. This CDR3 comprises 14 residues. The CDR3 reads CASSFEGRSYEQYF.

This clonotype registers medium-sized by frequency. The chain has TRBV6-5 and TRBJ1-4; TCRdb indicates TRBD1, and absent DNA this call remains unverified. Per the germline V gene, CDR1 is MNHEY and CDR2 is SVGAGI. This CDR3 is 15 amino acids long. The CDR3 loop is CASRLRDRTNEKLFF.

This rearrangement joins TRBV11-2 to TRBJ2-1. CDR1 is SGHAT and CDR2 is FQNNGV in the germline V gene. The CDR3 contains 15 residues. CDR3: CASSPAYSSYNEQFF. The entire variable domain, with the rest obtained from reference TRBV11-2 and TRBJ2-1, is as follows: EAGVAQSPRYKIIEKRQSVAFWCNPISGHATLYWYQQILGQGPKLLIQFQNNGVVDDSQLPKDRFSAERLKGVDSTLKIQPAKLEDSAVYLCASSPAYSSYNEQFFGPGTRLTVL.

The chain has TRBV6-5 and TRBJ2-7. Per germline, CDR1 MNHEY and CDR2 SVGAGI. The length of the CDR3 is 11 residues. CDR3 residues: CASSFNFEQYF.

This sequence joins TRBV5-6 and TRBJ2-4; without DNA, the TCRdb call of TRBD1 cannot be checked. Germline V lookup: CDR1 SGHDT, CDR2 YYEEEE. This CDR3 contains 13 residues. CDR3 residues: CASSLGRAAIQYF.

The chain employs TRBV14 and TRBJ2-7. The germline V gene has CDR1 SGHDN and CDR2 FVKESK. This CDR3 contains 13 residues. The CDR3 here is CASSQVHLSEQYF.

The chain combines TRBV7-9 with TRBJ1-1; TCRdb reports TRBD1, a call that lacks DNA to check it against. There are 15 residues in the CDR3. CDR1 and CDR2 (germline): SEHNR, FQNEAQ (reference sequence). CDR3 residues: CASSLGAPGVTEAFF.

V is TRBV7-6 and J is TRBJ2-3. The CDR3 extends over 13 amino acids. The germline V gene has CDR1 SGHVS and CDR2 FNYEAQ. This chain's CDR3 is CASSLIGSDTQYF.

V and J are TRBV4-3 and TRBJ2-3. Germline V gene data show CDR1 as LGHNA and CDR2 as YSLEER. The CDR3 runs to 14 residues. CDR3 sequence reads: CASSQDDRTDTQYF.

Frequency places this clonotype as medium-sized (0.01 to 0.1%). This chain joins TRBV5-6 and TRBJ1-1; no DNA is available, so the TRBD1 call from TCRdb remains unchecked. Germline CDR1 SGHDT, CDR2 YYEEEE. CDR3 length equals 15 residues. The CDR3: CASSSEDRGASEAFF.

CDR3 protein: CATSDLDSGNEQFF. This chain connects TRBV24-1 to TRBJ2-1. The germline gives CDR1 KGHDR, CDR2 SFDVKD. The CDR3 has 14 amino acids.

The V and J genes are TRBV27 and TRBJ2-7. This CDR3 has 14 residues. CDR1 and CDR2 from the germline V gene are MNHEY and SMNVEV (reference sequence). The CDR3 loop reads CASSLLAGYYEQYF.

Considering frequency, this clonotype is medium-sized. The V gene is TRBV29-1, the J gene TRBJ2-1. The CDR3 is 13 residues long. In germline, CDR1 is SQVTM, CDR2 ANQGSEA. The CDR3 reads CSVEGGSYNEQFF.

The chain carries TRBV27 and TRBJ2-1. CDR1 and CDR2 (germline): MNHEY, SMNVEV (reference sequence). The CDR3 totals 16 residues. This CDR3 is CASSLSLGGSYNEQFF.

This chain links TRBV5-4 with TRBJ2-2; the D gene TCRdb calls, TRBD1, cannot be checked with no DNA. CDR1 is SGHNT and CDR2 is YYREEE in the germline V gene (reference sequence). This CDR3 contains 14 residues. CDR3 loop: CASSSRGYTGELFF.